These 32 T cell receptor beta chains were sequenced from one sample in a study of T cells after yellow fever vaccination. TCRdb reprocessed the 5' RACE reads with MiXCR, giving one entry per CDR3 protein. The sample includes about 500,000 distinct CDR3 sequences, approximately 16% of them seen just once. The sample in question was PBMCs, obtained about 5 days after the first yellow fever vaccination. Every receptor here comes from a man in his late teens or twenties who received the YFV17D yellow fever vaccine.

The chain is built from TRBV5-1 and TRBJ2-5; 7 bases agree with TRBD2. V gave up 4 bases and J gave up 1 base; unmatched junction bases: 10. Per the germline V gene, CDR1 is SGHRS and CDR2 is YFSETQ. The CDR3 runs 16 residues. CDR3 loop: CASSTAAGRSQETQYF. CDR3 nucleotide sequence: TGCGCCAGCAGCACCGCAGCGGGGAGATCCCAAGAGACCCAGTACTTC.

The gene calls are TRBV9 and TRBJ2-3, with 8 bases fitting TRBD1. The V gene's germline CDR1 is SGDLS and CDR2 YYNGEE. The J segment lost 6 bases and the V segment lost 3 bases, leaving 9 bases of the junction unmatched. This CDR3 has 15 residues. In DNA form, the CDR3 reads TGTGCCAGCAGCGCTTACAGGGGGTCCACGGATACGCAGTATTTT. Encoded protein: CASSAYRGSTDTQYF.

This clonotype was picked up a small number of times. The rearrangement uses TRBV5-1 and TRBJ2-3, with 8 nucleotides matching TRBD2. V shed 4 bases, J shed 6 bases, and the junction held 10 bases outside the gene matches. The length of the CDR3 is 15 residues. Per the germline V gene, CDR1 is SGHRS and CDR2 is YFSETQ. The CDR3 bases are TGCGCCAGCAGCCCCCGACTAGCGACGGGCGATACGCAGTATTTT. Its translation is CASSPRLATGDTQYF.

The chain links TRBV11-2 to TRBJ1-2; D call uncertain. V was cut by 5 bases and J by 0 bases, with 19 bases left in between. Per the germline V gene, CDR1 is SGHAT and CDR2 is FQNNGV. This CDR3 region has 17 residues. The CDR3 DNA reads as TGTGCCAGCAGCCGCAGATCTCTCCCGGGAACTAACTATGGCTACACCTTC. This codes for CASSRRSLPGTNYGYTF.

The chain uses TRBV6-2 or TRBV6-3 and TRBJ2-7; D tentatively fits TRBD1 or TRBD2 (6 bases each). V was cut by 7 bases and J by 5 bases, with 18 bases left in between. The CDR3 loop spans 14 amino acids. Germline V lookup: CDR1 MNHEY, CDR2 SVGEGT. CDR3 residues: CASTKWGAYDEQYF. CDR3 in DNA: TGTGCCAGCACCAAATGGGGGGCGTATGACGAGCAGTACTTC.

The genes are TRBV27 and TRBJ1-2; possible D gene TRBD1, 6 bases. Trimming stripped 4 bases from V and 4 bases from J, with 13 bases between. Germline CDR1 is MNHEY and CDR2 is SMNVEV (reference sequence). The CDR3 covers 14 residues. The CDR3 reads CASSSGQWPYGYTF. In nucleotides, the CDR3 is TGTGCCAGCAGTTCTGGACAGTGGCCCTATGGCTACACCTTC.

The rearrangement links TRBV28 to TRBJ2-7; 9 nucleotides agree with TRBD2. V lost 6 bases and J lost 4; bases outside the gene matches: 10. There are 15 residues in the CDR3. CDR1 and CDR2 from the germline V gene are MDHEN and SYDVKM. CDR3 nucleotides: TGTGCCAGCAGAACAAACAGCGGGGGGACTTACGAGCAGTACGTC. Amino acid sequence: CASRTNSGGTYEQYV.

The J gene is TRBJ2-7, the V gene TRBV2; either TRBD1 or TRBD2 may supply D (5 bases each). With 4 bases removed from V and 2 bases from J, the gap between germline ends came to 9 bases. The CDR3 runs 13 residues. Germline lookup yields CDR1 SNHLY and CDR2 FYNNEI. In DNA form, the CDR3 reads TGTGCCAGCAGTGGGGGGACCCCCTACGAGCAGTACGTC. Its protein is CASSGGTPYEQYV.

This clonotype was seen only a few times. The chain joins TRBV27 to TRBJ1-4, with D unclear. The germline V gene has CDR1 MNHEY and CDR2 SMNVEV (reference sequence). The CDR3 spans 14 residues. V lost 7 bases, J lost 0 bases, and 9 bases lay in between. CDR3 sequence reads: CASMEVPTNEKLFF. CDR3 in DNA: TGTGCCAGCATGGAGGTTCCAACTAATGAAAAACTGTTTTTT. Together with reference TRBV27 and TRBJ1-4, the CDR3 gives the full variable domain: EAQVTQNPRYLITVTGKKLTVTCSQNMNHEYMSWYRQDPGLGLRQIYYSMNVEVTDKGDVPEGYKVSRKEKRNFPLILESPSPNQTSLYFCASMEVPTNEKLFFGSGTQLSVL.

This chain uses TRBV20-1 with TRBJ1-3; no reliable D call. Germline CDR1 reads DFQATT; CDR2 reads SNEGSKA (reference sequence). V was clipped by 1 base and J by 4 bases, with 8 bases between them. The CDR3 consists of 13 residues. Written as DNA, the CDR3 is TGCAGTGCTAGAGGAGAGAACGGAAACACCATATATTTT. As protein: CSARGENGNTIYF.

This chain links TRBV7-2 with TRBJ2-3; D remains unclear. Germline-derived CDR1 and CDR2 are SGHTA and FQGNSA. This CDR3 is built from 15 residues. Trimming stripped 8 bases from V and 1 base from J, with 16 bases between. CDR3 sequence: CASVNRNEGTDTQYF. DNA of the CDR3: TGTGCCAGCGTAAATCGAAATGAAGGCACAGATACGCAGTATTTT.

The chain links TRBV5-1 to TRBJ2-7; 8 bases agree with TRBD1. CDR3 length: 13 residues. The V segment lost 4 bases and the J segment 5 bases; nucleotides outside the gene matches: 5. Germline V gives CDR1 SGHRS, CDR2 YFSETQ. CDR3 sequence: CASSRWTGNEQYV. In DNA form, the CDR3 reads TGCGCCAGCAGCCGATGGACAGGGAACGAGCAGTACGTC.

The V and J genes are TRBV5-4 and TRBJ2-3, with 10 bases matching TRBD1. The CDR3 consists of 15 residues. The V segment lost 4 bases and the J segment 4 bases; nucleotides outside the gene matches: 6. Germline V gives CDR1 SGHNT, CDR2 YYREEE (reference sequence). CDR3: CASSETGTGADTQYF. In nucleotides, the CDR3 is TGTGCCAGCAGCGAAACCGGGACAGGGGCAGATACGCAGTATTTT.

This clonotype turned up a few times. The chain couples TRBV27 to TRBJ2-3, with 7 bases lining up with TRBD1. This CDR3 region has 16 residues. Germline V gene lookup returns CDR1 MNHEY and CDR2 SMNVEV (reference sequence). The V and J ends lost 6 bases and 0 bases, in that order; junction bases with no gene match: 9. DNA for the CDR3: TGTGCCAGCAGCCACGCACAGGGGCCTAGCACAGATACGCAGTATTTT. It translates to CASSHAQGPSTDTQYF.

Points on this clonotype: One end of the junction fails to match germline, which may point to a read error. The chain recombines TRBV2 with TRBJ1-5, with TRBD1 matching over 7 bases. Germline CDR1 reads SNHLY; CDR2 reads FYNNEI. The CDR3 runs to 15 residues. For the CDR3, the DNA is TGTGTCAGCAGTTCTTCAACAGGGGTCAATCAGCCCCAGCATTTT. The encoded protein is CVSSSSTGVNQPQHF.

This clonotype has a handful of counts. The chain joins TRBV2 to TRBJ2-5; D not resolved. Trimming took off 2 bases at V and 4 bases at J, with 8 bases between the two ends. CDR3 length: 13 residues. CDR1 and CDR2 (germline): SNHLY, FYNNEI. CDR3 loop: CASSESQLETQYF. DNA for the CDR3: TGTGCCAGCAGTGAAAGCCAGTTAGAGACCCAGTACTTC.

This clonotype showed up just a few times. The V call is TRBV20-1, the J call TRBJ1-2; D gene uncertain. Trimming took 3 bases from V and 8 from J, leaving 10 bases between them. The CDR3 runs to 11 residues. Germline loops: CDR1 DFQATT, CDR2 SNEGSKA (reference sequence). DNA of the CDR3: TGCAGTGCTAGTACGAACCCCGGCTACACCTTC. Translated, it gives CSASTNPGYTF.

This clonotype came up a few times. The chain joins TRBV7-2 to TRBJ2-1; either TRBD1 or TRBD2 may fit D (5 bases each). Trimming cost V 5 bases and J 6 bases, with 11 bases left between them. The CDR3 spans 13 residues. The germline gives CDR1 SGHTA, CDR2 FQGNSA. The CDR3 is CASSPGDLNEQFF. CDR3 DNA: TGTGCCAGCAGCCCCGGGGACCTCAATGAGCAGTTCTTC.

V is TRBV7-2 and J is TRBJ2-2, with D possibly TRBD2 on 6 matching bases. Trimming removed 3 bases from V and 3 bases from J, with 11 bases in between. This CDR3 region has 15 residues. CDR1 and CDR2 (germline): SGHTA, FQGNSA. CDR3 nucleotide sequence: TGTGCCAGCAGCTTTCGTCGGGAGTACACCGGGGAGCTGTTTTTT. Its translation is CASSFRREYTGELFF. The whole variable domain, filled in from reference TRBV7-2 and TRBJ2-2, reads GAGVSQSPSNKVTEKGKDVELRCDPISGHTALYWYRQSLGQGLEFLIYFQGNSAPDKSGLPSDRFSAERTGGSVSTLTIQRTQQEDSAVYLCASSFRREYTGELFFGEGSRLTVL.

This clonotype was seen ten or more times. CDR3 loop: CSARDLGGTSGGAETGELFF. CDR3 DNA: TGCAGTGCTAGAGATCTCGGCGGGACTAGCGGGGGGGCAGAAACCGGGGAGCTGTTTTTT. The chain links TRBV20-1 to TRBJ2-2; 16 bases align to TRBD2. The CDR3 is 20 amino acids. The germline V gene has CDR1 DFQATT and CDR2 SNEGSKA (reference sequence). The J segment lost 5 bases and the V segment lost 0 bases, leaving 12 bases of the junction unmatched.

The table lists this clonotype with a few counts. The rearrangement uses TRBV29-1 and TRBJ1-6, with TRBD1 matching 7 bases. CDR3 length: 14 amino acids. J was trimmed by 8 bases and V by 7 bases; bases with no gene match: 11. Looked up from germline, CDR1 is SQVTM and CDR2 is ANQGSEA. Written as DNA, the CDR3 is TGCAGCGCCTCACAGGGGATAAGGGATTCACCCCTCCACTTT. Its translation is CSASQGIRDSPLHF.

In its sample, this clonotype was seen many times. The rearrangement uses TRBV7-3 and TRBJ2-2, with D maybe TRBD2 (6 bases). Trimming shortened V by 6 bases and J by 5 bases, and 13 bases separated the two germline ends. The CDR3 consists of 14 residues. The germline V gene has CDR1 SGHTA and CDR2 FQGTGA. The CDR3 coding sequence is TGTGCCAGCAGTTACGGAGGGGAAACCGGGGAGCTGTTTTTT. Protein product: CASSYGGETGELFF.

This clonotype turned up a few times. The chain couples TRBV2 to TRBJ2-5; unclear D gene. This CDR3 region has 14 residues. From germline, CDR1 is SNHLY and CDR2 FYNNEI. Deletions cut 0 bases from V and 5 bases from J, with 10 bases between. CDR3 sequence reads: CASSEALFRETQYF. Written as DNA, the CDR3 is TGTGCCAGCAGTGAAGCACTGTTTCGGGAGACCCAGTACTTC.

This clonotype showed up just a few times. V gene TRBV5-4 combines with J gene TRBJ2-1; maybe TRBD2 (6 bases). The CDR3 sequence is 15 residues long. Trimming shortened V by 4 bases and J by 2 bases, and 13 bases separated the two germline ends. CDR1 and CDR2 (germline): SGHNT, YYREEE (reference sequence). The CDR3 DNA reads TGTGCCAGCAGCCAACGACTAGACCCCTACAATGAGCAGTTCTTC. This codes for CASSQRLDPYNEQFF.

This clonotype occurred a few times. The rearrangement links TRBV6-1 to TRBJ2-3; 9 bases line up with TRBD1. Unmatched junction bases numbered 6, after V lost 11 bases and J lost 3 bases. The CDR3 consists of 13 residues. Germline loops: CDR1 MNHNS, CDR2 SASEGT. The chain's CDR3 is CAGWTGDTDTQYF. Written as DNA, the CDR3 is TGTGCCGGCTGGACAGGGGATACAGATACGCAGTATTTT.

The chain has TRBV12-3 or TRBV12-4 and TRBJ2-6, with D tentatively TRBD1 (6 bases). V was shortened by 6 bases and J by 0 bases, with 21 bases between the two germline ends. The CDR3 has 19 amino acids. CDR3 loop: CASSPRRVGDNSGANVLTF. The CDR3, as DNA: TGTGCCAGCAGCCCACGGCGCGTGGGGGACAACTCTGGGGCCAACGTCCTGACTTTC.

The rearrangement links TRBV4-2 to TRBJ1-5; D call uncertain. V was trimmed by 1 base and J by 1 base, leaving 8 bases between them. This CDR3 comprises 15 residues. Germline V CDR1 and CDR2: LGHNA, YNFKEQ. The CDR3 DNA reads as TGTGCCAGCAGCCAAGCCCAGCCAAGCAATCAGCCCCAGCATTTT. This codes for CASSQAQPSNQPQHF.

This chain links TRBV4-3 with TRBJ2-7; TRBD1 matches 7 bases. Germline V gene data show CDR1 as LGHNA and CDR2 as YSLEER. Unmatched junction bases numbered 6, after V lost 1 base and J lost 3 bases. The CDR3 has 15 amino acids. CDR3 sequence reads: CASSQGVTGHYEQYF. The CDR3 region has the DNA TGCGCCAGCAGCCAAGGAGTGACAGGGCACTACGAGCAGTACTTC.

This clonotype was seen a few times. At one of its ends the junction is not consistent with the germline gene, which may arise from a read error. The V call is TRBV12-3 or TRBV12-4, the J call TRBJ2-1; 7 bases agree with TRBD1. The CDR3 spans 16 residues. The CDR3 bases are TGTGCCAGCAGTGGGCACTTAGGGGGCCGCTACATTGAGCAGTTCTTC. It yields the protein CASSGHLGGRYIEQFF.

The sample holds a few counts of this clonotype. The chain uses TRBV14 and TRBJ1-4, with D unresolved. V lost 5 bases to trimming and J lost 4 bases, with 8 bases between them. The germline gives CDR1 SGHDN, CDR2 FVKESK. CDR3 size: 13 residues. DNA for the CDR3: TGTGCCAGCAGCGGCGTGGGTAATGAAAAACTGTTTTTT. The encoded protein is CASSGVGNEKLFF.

The table lists this clonotype with many counts. The rearrangement links TRBV6-1 to TRBJ1-3; D not certain. Trimming shortened V by 8 bases and J by 4 bases, and 18 bases separated the two germline ends. Per the germline V gene, CDR1 is MNHNS and CDR2 is SASEGT. The CDR3 covers 15 residues. In DNA, the CDR3 is TGTGCCAGCGGCAAATCAACCTGGGCGGGAAACACCATATATTTT. Its protein is CASGKSTWAGNTIYF.

This clonotype has just a few counts. The chain carries TRBV20-1 and TRBJ2-1; a possible D gene is TRBD2 (5 bases). The V and J ends lost 0 bases and 8 bases respectively, with 8 bases between them. Germline assignment: CDR1 DFQATT and CDR2 SNEGSKA (reference sequence). The CDR3 is 12 residues long. The CDR3, as DNA: TGCAGTGCTAGAGACCCTAGCCATGAGCAGTTCTTC. Amino acids: CSARDPSHEQFF.